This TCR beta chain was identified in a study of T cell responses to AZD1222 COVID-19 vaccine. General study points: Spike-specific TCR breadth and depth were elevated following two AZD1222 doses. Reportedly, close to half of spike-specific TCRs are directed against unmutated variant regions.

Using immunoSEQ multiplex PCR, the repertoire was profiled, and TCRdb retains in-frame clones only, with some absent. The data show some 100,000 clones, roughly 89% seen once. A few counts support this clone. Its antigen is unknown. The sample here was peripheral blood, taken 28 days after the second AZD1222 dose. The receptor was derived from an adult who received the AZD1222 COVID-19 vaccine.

The CDR3 DNA reads as TGTGCCAGCAGCGGGACTAGCGGGGGCCGCATCTACGAGCAGTACTTC. Protein product: CASSGTSGGRIYEQYF. The gene calls are TRBV7-9 and TRBJ2-7; TRBD2 matches 14 bases. This CDR3 contains 16 residues. V was pared by 5 bases and J by 3 bases, with 6 bases of the junction left unmatched. Germline lookup yields CDR1 SEHNR and CDR2 FQNEAQ (reference sequence).